The clone carrying this T cell receptor (beta chain) was detected a few times. Antigen: not known. The data were taken from a study of long-term antiretroviral therapy in people with HIV. Study results and limitations: Older ART regimens may have been in use when blood was drawn between the mid-2000s and the late 2010s.

Survey-level immunoSEQ v3.0 assays were run. Sequenced by immunoSEQ multiplex PCR; TCRdb stores in-frame clones only, minus some. This table has approximately 36,000 clones, around 79% appearing once. The receptor comes from a man aged 18 to 35 with HIV. The input for sequencing was unsorted PBMCs, taken 0.6 years after starting antiretroviral therapy.

CDR3 nucleotides: TGTGCCAGTAGTATTGGTCCAAGGCCCCAGCATTTT. It specifies CASSIGPRPQHF. The chain links TRBV19 to TRBJ1-5; D gene unclear. This CDR3 contains 12 residues. The V end lost 3 bases, the J end lost 9 bases, and 9 bases lay between the germline ends. Germline CDR1 and CDR2: LNHDA and SQIVND (reference sequence). Using reference TRBV19 and TRBJ1-5 for the parts outside the CDR3, the full variable domain is DGGITQSPKYLFRKEGQNVTLSCEQNLNHDAMYWYRQDPGQGLRLIYYSQIVNDFQKGDIAEGYSVSREKKESFPLTVTSAQKNPTAFYLCASSIGPRPQHFGDGTRLSIL.